The source of this T cell receptor (beta chain) is a study of blood T cell repertoires in COVID-19 (dated by TCRdb to between 2020 and 2021). Regarding the complete study: The collaborator samples originated in the United States, Italy and Spain and spanned the acute and convalescent phases of COVID-19. The material from the prospective study consisted of cDNA or gDNA derived from T cells, B-cell-depleted T cells, or PBMCs. Samples came from the ongoing ImmuneRACE study (first 160 participants) plus 1,254 subjects from 6 global collaborators. Where available, HLA class I and class II types were obtained from metadata supplied by the sample provider rather than from assay-based typing. The dataset comprised deeply sampled blood TCRbeta repertoires from subjects exposed to, actively infected with, or recovered from COVID-19. Sample metadata almost always included a de-identified subject ID, COVID-19 status, age in years and sex. The repertoires were made available in a free public database intended to serve as a resource for research on the immune response to SARS-CoV-2. On the study overall, not on this receptor specifically: The quantity of clinical and demographic metadata differed by source and by participant and was supplied without curation.

The immunoSEQ Assay, a bias-controlled multiplex PCR, was used to amplify TCRbeta CDR3 regions from genomic DNA. The original methods were these. Within the assay, amplification of reference gene primers was used to estimate how many nucleated cells each sample contained. Sequence reads were collapsed and filtered to measure the absolute abundance of every unique TCRbeta CDR3 rearrangement. For each sample, productive Simpson clonality was calculated as the square root of Simpson's diversity index over productive rearrangements. Entries here come from immuneACCESS through TCRdb and include only in-frame sequences with V and J called. Some clones fail to appear in such tables; in the studies checked, an unresolved V gene covers under half of the shortfall, and the cause of the remainder is unknown. V and J calls and clone size come straight from that table; D and trimming were deduced from the DNA. For this sample the table gives under 550,000 clones, of which about 87% were detected only once. The ten most abundant clones make up 0.7% to 0.85% of the sample.

A word on this clone: Its antigen specificity is not known. The sample holds no much larger clone one base away, and base qualities are not on file.

CDR1 and CDR2, per the germline V gene, are SNHLY and FYNNEI. There are 13 amino acids in the CDR3, from cysteine to phenylalanine inclusive. Of the read, only the CDR3 DNA is kept; its 39 bases are in frame from base 1. The germline V end is reduced by 4 bases and the J end by 7 bases; junction bases left unmatched: 6. One collaborating source in Seattle enrolled patients while the patients were actively infected and followed the patients over time throughout the course of disease. Collaborating institutions collected whole blood in K2EDTA tubes following their own protocols. For TCRbeta analysis, collaborators shipped samples as frozen whole blood, isolated PBMCs, or DNA extracted from either of those sample types.

The V and J segments used are TRBV2 and TRBJ2-5, and 7 junction bases match TRBD2. This TCR derives from a man younger than 30 with COVID-19, enrolled during active disease. Input material: peripheral blood. CDR3 loop: CASSVLREGTQYF. The DNA is as follows: TGTGCCAGCAGTGTGCTCAGGGAGGGGACCCAGTACTTC.